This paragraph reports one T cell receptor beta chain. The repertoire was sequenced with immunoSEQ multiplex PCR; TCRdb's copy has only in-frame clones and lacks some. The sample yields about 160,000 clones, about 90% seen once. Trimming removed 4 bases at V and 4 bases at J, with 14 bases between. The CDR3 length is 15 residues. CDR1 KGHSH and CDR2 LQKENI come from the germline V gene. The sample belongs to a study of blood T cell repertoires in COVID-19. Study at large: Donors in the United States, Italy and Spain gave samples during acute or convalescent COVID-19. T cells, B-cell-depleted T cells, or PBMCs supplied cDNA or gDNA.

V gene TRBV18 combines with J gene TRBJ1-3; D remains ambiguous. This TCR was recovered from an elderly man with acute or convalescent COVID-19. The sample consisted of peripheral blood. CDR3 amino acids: CASSRTHGDGNTIYF. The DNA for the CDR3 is TGTGCCAGCTCACGAACACACGGAGACGGAAACACCATATATTTT.